The source of this TCR beta chain is a study of read filtering for tumor transcriptome and immune sequencing. Study overall: Mean patient age was roughly 72 years, range roughly 45 to 85; approximately 18 male, 12 to 15 female.

From around 0.4 ug of RNA, a library with molecular barcoded alpha/delta and beta/gamma adaptors was made. Each CDR3 protein is one row after TCRdb ran MiXCR on the reads. In the table there are about 57,000 distinct CDR3 sequences, about 14% of which are singletons. This clonotype was counted at least ten times. Trimming cost V 4 bases and J 6 bases, with 23 bases left between them. The CDR3 loop spans 16 amino acids. Germline V gene sequence: CDR1 SQVTM, CDR2 ANQGSEA. The chain recombines TRBV29-1 with TRBJ2-3, with D perhaps matching TRBD2 (5 bases). This TCR derives from a donor older than 35 with multiple myeloma. The sample comprised a population of CD138-negative cells sorted from bone marrow. Here the CDR3 reads CSVARTRPAYTDTQYF. The DNA for the CDR3 is TGCAGCGTTGCCCGCACTAGACCGGCGTATACGGATACGCAGTATTTT.